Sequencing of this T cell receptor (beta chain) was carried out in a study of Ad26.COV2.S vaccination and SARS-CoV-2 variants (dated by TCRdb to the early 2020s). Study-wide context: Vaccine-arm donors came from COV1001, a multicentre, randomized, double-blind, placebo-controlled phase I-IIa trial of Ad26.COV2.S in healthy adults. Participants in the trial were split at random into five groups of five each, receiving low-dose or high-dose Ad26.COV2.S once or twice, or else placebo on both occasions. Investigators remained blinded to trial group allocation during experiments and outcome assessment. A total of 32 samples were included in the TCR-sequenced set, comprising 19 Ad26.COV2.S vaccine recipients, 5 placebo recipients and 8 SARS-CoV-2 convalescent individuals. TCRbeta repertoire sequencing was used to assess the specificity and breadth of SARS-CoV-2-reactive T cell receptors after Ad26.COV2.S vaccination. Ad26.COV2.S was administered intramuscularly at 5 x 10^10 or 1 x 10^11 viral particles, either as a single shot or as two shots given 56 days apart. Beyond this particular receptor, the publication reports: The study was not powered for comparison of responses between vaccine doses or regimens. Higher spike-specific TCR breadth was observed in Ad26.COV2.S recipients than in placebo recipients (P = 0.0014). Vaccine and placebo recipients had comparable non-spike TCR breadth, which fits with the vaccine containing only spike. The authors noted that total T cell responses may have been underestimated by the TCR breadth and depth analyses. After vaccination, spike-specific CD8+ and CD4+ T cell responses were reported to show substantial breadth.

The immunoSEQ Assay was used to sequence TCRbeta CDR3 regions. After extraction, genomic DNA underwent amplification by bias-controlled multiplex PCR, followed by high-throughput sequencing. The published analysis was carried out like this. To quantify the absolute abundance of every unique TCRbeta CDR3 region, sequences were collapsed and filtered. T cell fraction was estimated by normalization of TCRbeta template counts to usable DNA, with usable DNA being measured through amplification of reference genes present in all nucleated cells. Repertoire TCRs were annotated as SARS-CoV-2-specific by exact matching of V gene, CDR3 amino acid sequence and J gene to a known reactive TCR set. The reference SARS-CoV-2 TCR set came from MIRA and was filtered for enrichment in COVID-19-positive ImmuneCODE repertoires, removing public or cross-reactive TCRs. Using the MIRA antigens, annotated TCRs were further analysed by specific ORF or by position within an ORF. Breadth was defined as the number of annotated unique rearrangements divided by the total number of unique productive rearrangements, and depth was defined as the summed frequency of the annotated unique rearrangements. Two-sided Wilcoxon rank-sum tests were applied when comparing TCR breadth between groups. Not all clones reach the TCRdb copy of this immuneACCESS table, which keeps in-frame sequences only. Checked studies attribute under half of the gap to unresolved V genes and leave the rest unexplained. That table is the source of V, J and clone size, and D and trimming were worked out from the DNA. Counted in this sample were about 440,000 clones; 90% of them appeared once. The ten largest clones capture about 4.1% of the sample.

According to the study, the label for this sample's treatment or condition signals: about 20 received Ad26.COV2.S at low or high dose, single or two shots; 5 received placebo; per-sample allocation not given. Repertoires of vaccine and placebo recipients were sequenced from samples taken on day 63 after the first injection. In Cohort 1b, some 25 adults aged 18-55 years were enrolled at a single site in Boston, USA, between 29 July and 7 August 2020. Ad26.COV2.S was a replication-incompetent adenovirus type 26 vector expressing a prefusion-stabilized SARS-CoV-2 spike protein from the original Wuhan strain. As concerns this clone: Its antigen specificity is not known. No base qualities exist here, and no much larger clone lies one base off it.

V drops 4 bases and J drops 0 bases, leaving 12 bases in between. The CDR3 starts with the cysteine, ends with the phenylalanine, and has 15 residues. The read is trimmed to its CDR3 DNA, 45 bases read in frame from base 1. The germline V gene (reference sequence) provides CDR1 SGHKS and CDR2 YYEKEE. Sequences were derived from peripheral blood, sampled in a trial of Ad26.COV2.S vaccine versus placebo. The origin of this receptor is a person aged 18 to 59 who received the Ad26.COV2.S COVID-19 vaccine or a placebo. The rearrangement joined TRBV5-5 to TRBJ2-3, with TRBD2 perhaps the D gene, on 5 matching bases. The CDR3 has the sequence CASSPGLASTDTQYF. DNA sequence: TGTGCCAGCAGCCCGGGATTGGCAAGCACAGATACGCAGTATTTT.